This T cell receptor (beta chain) was observed in a study of shared clonotypes between healthy human individuals. This clone was recorded a few times. The antigen is unknown. Subsets obtained from CD4+ cells comprised CD45RA+ naive and CD45RA-negative memory cells. Whole-study results and caveats: A small donor pool kept down the genetic and exposure-history diversity that was represented.

Study processing details: With immunoSEQ giving junction-only sequences and no quality scores, filtering differed. Clones were read by immunoSEQ multiplex PCR, and TCRdb kept only the in-frame ones, dropping some. V and J calls and clone size are copied from that table; D and trimming were computed from the DNA. The repertoire holds 600,000 to 800,000 clones, with roughly two thirds as singletons. The TCR sequence derives from a woman aged 30 to 39 in good health. Sequencing used memory CD4+ T cells sorted from blood. Subset meaning: CD45RA-negative fraction.

The CDR3 sequence: CASRAGGPDEQYF. The CDR3 region has the DNA TGTGCCAGCAGGGCGGGAGGGCCCGACGAGCAGTACTTC. V gene TRBV6-1 combines with J gene TRBJ2-7; 9 bases fit TRBD2. Germline V lookup: CDR1 MNHNS, CDR2 SASEGT. This CDR3 contains 13 residues. Trimming cost V 6 bases and J 5 bases; bases outside gene matches: 5.